These 9 T cell receptor beta chains were all obtained from the same sample, sequenced in a study of shared clonotypes between healthy human individuals. As defined, naive CD8 cells were CD45RO-negative and positively selected for CCR7, with terminally differentiated effector memory CD45RA+ cells excluded. Produced via immunoSEQ multiplex PCR; TCRdb's table is partial and in-frame only. The sample yields about 2.1 million clones, around 95% seen once. The source material was naive CD8+ T cells from PBMCs. These receptor sequences come from a young man in good health. Some clones in this sample may be carry-over from other donors' samples.

In DNA form, the CDR3 reads TGTGCCAGCAGCAGCGGGAGAGGAAGCTACAATGAGCAGTTCTTC. As protein: CASSSGRGSYNEQFF. The gene calls are TRBV7-8 and TRBJ2-1; 8 bases map to TRBD2. The trim removed 5 bases at V and 3 bases at J, leaving 6 bases unmatched. The CDR3 extends over 15 amino acids. Germline V lookup: CDR1 SGHVS, CDR2 FQNEAQ.

The chain is built from TRBV30 and TRBJ2-1, with D possibly being TRBD2 (7 bases). The germline CDR1 and CDR2 sequences are GTSNPN and SVGIG (reference sequence). The CDR3 runs 13 residues. Trimming stripped 1 base from V and 8 bases from J, with 12 bases between. CDR3 residues: CAWSATGGHEQFF. For the CDR3, the DNA is TGTGCCTGGAGTGCAACGGGGGGCCATGAGCAGTTCTTC. Together with reference TRBV30 and TRBJ2-1, the CDR3 gives the full variable domain: SQTIHQWPATLVQPVGSPLSLECTVEGTSNPNLYWYRQAAGRGLQLLFYSVGIGQISSEVPQNLSASRPQDRQFILSSKKLLLSDSGFYLCAWSATGGHEQFFGPGTRLTVL.

The V gene is TRBV11-2, the J gene TRBJ2-2, with D perhaps assigned TRBD1 or TRBD2 (5 bases each). Germline V CDR1 and CDR2: SGHAT, FQNNGV. CDR3 size: 15 residues. V was pared by 3 bases and J by 3 bases, with 11 bases between. CDR3 in amino acids: CASSFLRGDTGELFF. CDR3 DNA sequence: TGTGCCAGCAGCTTTCTTAGAGGGGACACCGGGGAGCTGTTTTTT.

The chain links TRBV27 to TRBJ2-2, with D unresolved. Germline V lookup: CDR1 MNHEY, CDR2 SMNVEV (reference sequence). Trimming left V 7 bases short and J 0 bases short, with 12 bases between. The CDR3 loop spans 15 amino acids. The DNA of the CDR3 is TGTGCCAGCAACCGACAACCAGCGAACACCGGGGAGCTGTTTTTT. It is translated as CASNRQPANTGELFF.

V usage is TRBV5-4 and J usage is TRBJ2-1; 13 bases map to TRBD2. With 4 bases clipped from V and 10 bases from J, the junction kept 2 bases outside the gene matches. The germline CDR1 and CDR2 sequences are SGHNT and YYREEE (reference sequence). This CDR3 region has 13 residues. As DNA, the CDR3 is TGTGCCAGCAGCCTGACTAGCGGGAGGGAGCAGTTCTTC. This translates into CASSLTSGREQFF. Based on the CDR3 plus reference TRBV5-4 and TRBJ2-1, the full variable domain is ETGVTQSPTHLIKTRGQQVTLRCSSQSGHNTVSWYQQALGQGPQFIFQYYREEENGRGNFPPRFSGLQFPNYSSELNVNALELDDSALYLCASSLTSGREQFFGPGTRLTVL.

The rearrangement uses TRBV5-4 and TRBJ2-2; perhaps TRBD1 as D (5 bases). The CDR3 is 16 amino acids. V was shortened by 1 base and J by 2 bases, with 12 bases between the two germline ends. The germline V gene has CDR1 SGHNT and CDR2 YYREEE (reference sequence). The CDR3 is CASSLSWGGNTGELFF. CDR3 nucleotides: TGTGCCAGCAGCTTGTCATGGGGCGGAAACACCGGGGAGCTGTTTTTT.

This chain connects TRBV15 to TRBJ2-7, with D possibly called TRBD1 or TRBD2 (5 bases each). The CDR3 length is 14 residues. V lost 2 bases and J lost 3, with 11 bases in between. Germline V gives CDR1 LNHNV, CDR2 YYDKDF (reference sequence). The CDR3 is CATSRTGTGYEQYF. The CDR3 coding sequence is TGTGCCACCAGCAGAACCGGGACCGGCTACGAGCAGTACTTC. The whole variable domain, filled in from reference TRBV15 and TRBJ2-7, reads DAMVIQNPRYQVTQFGKPVTLSCSQTLNHNVMYWYQQKSSQAPKLLFHYYDKDFNNEADTPDNFQSRRPNTSFCFLDIRSPGLGDTAMYLCATSRTGTGYEQYFGPGTRLTVT.

The chain links TRBV27 to TRBJ2-3; perhaps TRBD2 as D (6 bases). The CDR3 spans 14 residues. The germline V and J ends were trimmed by 3 bases and 3 bases, with 10 bases remaining between them. CDR1 is MNHEY and CDR2 is SMNVEV in the germline V gene (reference sequence). In nucleotides, the CDR3 is TGTGCCAGCAGTTTTGAACTAGCTACAGATACGCAGTATTTT. This sequence encodes CASSFELATDTQYF.

The chain has TRBV10-3 and TRBJ1-1; no clear D gene. V shed 1 base and J shed 1 base, with 7 bases lying between them. The CDR3 consists of 14 residues. Germline-derived CDR1 and CDR2 are ENHRY and SYGVKD. Here the CDR3 DNA reads TGTGCCATCAGTGAGTTAGGGAAGAACACTGAAGCTTTCTTT. Translating it yields CAISELGKNTEAFF.